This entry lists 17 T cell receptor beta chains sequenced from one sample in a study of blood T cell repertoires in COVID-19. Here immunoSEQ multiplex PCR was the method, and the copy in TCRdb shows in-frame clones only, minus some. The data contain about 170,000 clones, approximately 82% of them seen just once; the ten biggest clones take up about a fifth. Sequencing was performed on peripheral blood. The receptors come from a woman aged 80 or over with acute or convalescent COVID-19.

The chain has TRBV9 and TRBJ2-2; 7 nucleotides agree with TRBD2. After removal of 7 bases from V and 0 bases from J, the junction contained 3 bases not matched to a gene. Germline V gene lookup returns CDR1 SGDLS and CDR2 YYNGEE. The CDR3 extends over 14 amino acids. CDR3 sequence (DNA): TGTGCCAGCGCTACTAGCGCGAACACCGGGGAGCTGTTTTTT. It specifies CASATSANTGELFF.

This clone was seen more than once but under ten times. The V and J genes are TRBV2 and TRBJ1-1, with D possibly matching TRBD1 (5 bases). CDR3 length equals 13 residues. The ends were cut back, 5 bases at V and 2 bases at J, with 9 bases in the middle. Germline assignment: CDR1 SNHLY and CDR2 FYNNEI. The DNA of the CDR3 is TGTGCCAGCAGTATAAGGGGAAACACTGAAGCTTTCTTT. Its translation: CASSIRGNTEAFF. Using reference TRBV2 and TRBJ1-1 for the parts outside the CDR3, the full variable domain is EPEVTQTPSHQVTQMGQEVILRCVPISNHLYFYWYRQILGQKVEFLVSFYNNEISEKSEIFDDQFSVERPDGSNFTLKIRSTKLEDSAMYFCASSIRGNTEAFFGQGTRLTVV.

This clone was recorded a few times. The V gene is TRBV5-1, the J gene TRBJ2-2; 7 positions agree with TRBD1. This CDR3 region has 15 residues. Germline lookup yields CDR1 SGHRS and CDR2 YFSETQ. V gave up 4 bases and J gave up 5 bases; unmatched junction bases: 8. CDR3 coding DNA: TGCGCCAGCAGCATCGGGGCCAGGGGGACCGGGGAGCTGTTTTTT. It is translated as CASSIGARGTGELFF.

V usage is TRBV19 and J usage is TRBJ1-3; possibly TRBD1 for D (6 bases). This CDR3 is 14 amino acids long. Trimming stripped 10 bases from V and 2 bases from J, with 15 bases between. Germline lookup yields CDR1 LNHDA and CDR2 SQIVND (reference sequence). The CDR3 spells CATDRSGPGNTIYF. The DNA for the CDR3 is TGTGCCACAGACAGGTCCGGACCTGGAAACACCATATATTTT. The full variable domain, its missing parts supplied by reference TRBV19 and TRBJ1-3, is DGGITQSPKYLFRKEGQNVTLSCEQNLNHDAMYWYRQDPGQGLRLIYYSQIVNDFQKGDIAEGYSVSREKKESFPLTVTSAQKNPTAFYLCATDRSGPGNTIYFGEGSWLTVV.

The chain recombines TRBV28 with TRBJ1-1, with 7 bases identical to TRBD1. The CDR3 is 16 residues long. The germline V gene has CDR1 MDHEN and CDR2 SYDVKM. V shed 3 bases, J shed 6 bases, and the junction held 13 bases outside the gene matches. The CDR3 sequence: CASSFLEPGGVPEAFF. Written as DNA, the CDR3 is TGTGCCAGCAGTTTTTTGGAGCCAGGGGGAGTCCCTGAAGCTTTCTTT.

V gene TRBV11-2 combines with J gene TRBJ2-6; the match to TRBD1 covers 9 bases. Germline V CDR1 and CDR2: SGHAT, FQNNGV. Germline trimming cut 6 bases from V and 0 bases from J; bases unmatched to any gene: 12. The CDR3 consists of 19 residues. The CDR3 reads CASRRNPGQGGSGANVLTF. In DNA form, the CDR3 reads TGTGCCAGCAGACGGAACCCGGGACAGGGAGGCTCTGGGGCCAACGTCCTGACTTTC.

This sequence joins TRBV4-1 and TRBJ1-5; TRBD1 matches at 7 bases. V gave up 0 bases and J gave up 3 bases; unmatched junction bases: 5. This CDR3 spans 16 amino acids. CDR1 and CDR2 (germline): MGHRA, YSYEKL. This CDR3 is CASSQDLGGVNQPQHF. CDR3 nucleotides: TGCGCCAGCAGCCAAGATTTAGGGGGCGTCAATCAGCCCCAGCATTTT.

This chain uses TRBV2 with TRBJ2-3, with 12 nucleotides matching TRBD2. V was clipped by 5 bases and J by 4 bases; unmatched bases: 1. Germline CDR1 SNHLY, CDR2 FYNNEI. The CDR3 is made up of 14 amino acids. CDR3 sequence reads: CASSRLAGADTQYF. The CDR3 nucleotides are TGTGCCAGCAGTCGACTAGCGGGGGCAGATACGCAGTATTTT.

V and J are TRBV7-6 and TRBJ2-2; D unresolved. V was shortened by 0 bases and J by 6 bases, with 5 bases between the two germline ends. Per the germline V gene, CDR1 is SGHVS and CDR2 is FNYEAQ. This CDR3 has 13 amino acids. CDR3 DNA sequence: TGTGCCAGCAGCTTAGCGCCGGCCGGGGAGCTGTTTTTT. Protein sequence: CASSLAPAGELFF.

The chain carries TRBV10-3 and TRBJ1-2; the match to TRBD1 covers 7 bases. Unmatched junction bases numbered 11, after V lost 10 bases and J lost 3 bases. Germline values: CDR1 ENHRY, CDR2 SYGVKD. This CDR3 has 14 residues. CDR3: CATQKTGSDYGYTF. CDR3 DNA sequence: TGTGCCACCCAGAAGACAGGGTCGGACTATGGCTACACCTTC.

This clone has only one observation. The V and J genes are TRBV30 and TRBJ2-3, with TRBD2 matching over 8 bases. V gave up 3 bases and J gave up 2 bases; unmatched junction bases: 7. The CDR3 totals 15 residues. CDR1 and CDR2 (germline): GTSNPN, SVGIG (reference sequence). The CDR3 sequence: CAWSTGTSTTDTQYF. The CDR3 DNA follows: TGTGCCTGGAGCACCGGGACTAGTACCACAGATACGCAGTATTTT.

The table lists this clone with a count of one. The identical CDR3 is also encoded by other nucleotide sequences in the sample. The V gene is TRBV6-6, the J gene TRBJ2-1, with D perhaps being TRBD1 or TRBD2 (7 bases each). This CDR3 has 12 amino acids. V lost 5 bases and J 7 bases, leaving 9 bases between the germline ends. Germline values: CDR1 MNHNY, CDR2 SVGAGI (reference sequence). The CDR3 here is CASSQGGNEQFF. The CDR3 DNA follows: TGTGCCAGCAGTCAGGGGGGGAATGAGCAGTTCTTC.

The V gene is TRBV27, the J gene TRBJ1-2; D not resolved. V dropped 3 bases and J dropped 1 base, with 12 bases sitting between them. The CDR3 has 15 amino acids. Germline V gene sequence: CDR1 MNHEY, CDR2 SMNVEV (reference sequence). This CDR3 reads CASSLTRLGNYGYTF. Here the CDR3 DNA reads TGTGCCAGCAGTTTGACTAGGTTAGGTAACTATGGCTACACCTTC.

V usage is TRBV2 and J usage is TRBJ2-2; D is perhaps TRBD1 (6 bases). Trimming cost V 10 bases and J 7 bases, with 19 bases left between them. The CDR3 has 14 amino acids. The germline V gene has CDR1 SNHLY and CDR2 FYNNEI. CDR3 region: CATRDINGLGELFF. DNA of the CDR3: TGTGCCACCAGGGACATAAATGGGCTCGGGGAGCTGTTTTTT.

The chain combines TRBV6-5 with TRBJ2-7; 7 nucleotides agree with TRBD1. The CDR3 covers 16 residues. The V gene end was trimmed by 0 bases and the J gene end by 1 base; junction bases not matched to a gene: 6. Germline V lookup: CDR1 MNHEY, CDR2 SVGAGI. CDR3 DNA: TGTGCCAGCAGTTACTCCCGGGACAGCTTTTCCTACGAGCAGTACTTC. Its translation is CASSYSRDSFSYEQYF.

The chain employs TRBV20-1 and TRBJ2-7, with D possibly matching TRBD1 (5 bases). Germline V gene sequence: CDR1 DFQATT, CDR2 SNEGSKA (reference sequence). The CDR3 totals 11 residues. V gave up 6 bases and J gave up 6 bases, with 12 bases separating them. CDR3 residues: CSARWQGEQYF. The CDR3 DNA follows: TGCAGTGCCAGGTGGCAGGGCGAGCAGTACTTC.

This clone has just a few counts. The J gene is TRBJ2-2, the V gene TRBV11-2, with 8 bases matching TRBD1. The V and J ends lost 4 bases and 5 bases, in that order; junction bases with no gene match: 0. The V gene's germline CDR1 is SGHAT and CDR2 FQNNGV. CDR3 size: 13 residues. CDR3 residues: CASSWTGTGELFF. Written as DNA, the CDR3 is TGTGCCAGCAGCTGGACAGGGACCGGGGAGCTGTTTTTT.